A selection of T cell receptor beta chains follows, all from one sample in a study of blood T cell repertoires in COVID-19. Data came from immunoSEQ multiplex PCR; TCRdb stores just in-frame clones and leaves some out. The data show roughly 240,000 clones, with more than 75% seen just once and 1.5% to 2% held by the top ten. Specimen: peripheral blood. The receptors here all came from a woman aged 55-70 years who had recovered from COVID-19. The CDR3 runs from the conserved cysteine through the conserved F or W. The order of the fields is D gene, V gene, J gene, clone size, CDR3 protein, CDR3 DNA. D genes are given only for firm matches. A clone size is listed for some rows: how often the clone was seen (once, few, many), or a class if it is expanded.

D: NA
V: TRBV29-1
J: TRBJ2-7
size: NA
CDR3: CSVKTGNSYEQYF
DNA: TGCAGCGTTAAAACAGGCAACTCCTACGAGCAGTACTTC

D: NA
V: TRBV28
J: TRBJ1-1
size: NA
CDR3: CASSLFQGKFF
DNA: TGTGCCAGCAGTTTATTCCAGGGGAAGTTCTTT

D: NA
V: TRBV5-5
J: TRBJ2-5
size: NA
CDR3: CASSWTRDPQETQYF
DNA: TGTGCCAGCAGCTGGACCCGGGATCCACAAGAGACCCAGTACTTC

D: TRBD1
V: TRBV28
J: TRBJ1-6
size: NA
CDR3: CASRTPGQSSYNSPLHF
DNA: TGTGCCAGCAGAACTCCGGGACAGAGCTCCTATAATTCACCCCTCCACTTT

D: NA
V: TRBV5-1
J: TRBJ2-1
size: once
CDR3: CASSLGGNHNEQFF
DNA: TGCGCCAGCAGCTTGGGAGGGAATCACAATGAGCAGTTCTTC

D: TRBD1
V: TRBV18
J: TRBJ1-6
size: NA
CDR3: CASSPSEWTGRARSPLHF
DNA: TGTGCCAGCTCACCGTCGGAATGGACAGGAAGGGCCCGATCACCCCTCCACTTT

D: TRBD2
V: TRBV10-3
J: TRBJ2-1
size: NA
CDR3: CAISESTSDPYNEQFF
DNA: TGTGCCATCAGTGAGTCGACTAGCGACCCCTACAATGAGCAGTTCTTC

D: NA
V: TRBV5-4
J: TRBJ2-5
size: NA
CDR3: CASSRVPGVGGETQYF
DNA: TGTGCCAGCAGCCGGGTCCCAGGGGTAGGCGGAGAGACCCAGTACTTC

D: NA
V: TRBV20-1
J: TRBJ2-7
size: NA
CDR3: CSAAEVLEQYF
DNA: TGCAGTGCCGCCGAGGTCCTCGAGCAGTACTTC

D: NA
V: TRBV2
J: TRBJ2-6
size: NA
CDR3: CASSSPRQKGANVLTF
DNA: TGTGCCAGCAGTTCCCCCCGACAGAAAGGGGCCAACGTCCTGACTTTC

D: TRBD1
V: TRBV11-2
J: TRBJ1-6
size: NA
CDR3: CASSLTGTGISPLHF
DNA: TGTGCCAGCAGCTTGACCGGGACAGGGATTTCACCCCTCCACTTT

D: TRBD2
V: TRBV18
J: TRBJ2-7
size: NA
CDR3: CASSPPIAGSYEQYF
DNA: TGTGCCAGCTCACCACCTATAGCGGGCTCCTACGAGCAGTACTTC

D: NA
V: TRBV5-1
J: TRBJ1-3
size: NA
CDR3: CASSGGSSGNTIYF
DNA: TGCGCCAGCAGCGGGGGGAGCTCTGGAAACACCATATATTTT

D: TRBD1
V: TRBV9
J: TRBJ2-2
size: few
CDR3: CASSVTSATGFTGELFF
DNA: TGTGCCAGCAGCGTTACGTCCGCGACAGGGTTCACCGGGGAGCTGTTTTTT

D: TRBD1
V: TRBV27
J: TRBJ2-7
size: many
CDR3: CASSLLGQGSEQYF
DNA: TGTGCCAGCAGTCTTTTGGGACAGGGTTCCGAGCAGTACTTC

D: TRBD1
V: TRBV19
J: TRBJ2-6
size: NA
CDR3: CASSRDRALSGANVLTF
DNA: TGTGCCAGTAGTAGGGACAGGGCCCTCTCTGGGGCCAACGTCCTGACTTTC

D: TRBD2
V: TRBV7-3
J: TRBJ2-3
size: few
CDR3: CASSLVASGGQNTQYF
DNA: TGTGCCAGCAGCTTAGTCGCTAGCGGGGGGCAGAATACGCAGTATTTT

D: TRBD2
V: TRBV11-2
J: TRBJ2-1
size: NA
CDR3: CASSLSDPGLAGVLNEQFF
DNA: TGTGCCAGCAGCTTAAGTGATCCGGGACTAGCGGGGGTACTTAATGAGCAGTTCTTC

D: NA
V: TRBV5-6
J: TRBJ1-5
size: NA
CDR3: CASSFGGVNQPQHF
DNA: TGTGCCAGCAGCTTTGGAGGGGTCAATCAGCCCCAGCATTTT

D: NA
V: TRBV23-1
J: TRBJ1-3
size: NA
CDR3: CVLHLGSPTISGNTIYF
DNA: TGCGTATTACATTTGGGCAGTCCTACAATCTCTGGAAACACCATATATTTT

D: TRBD1
V: TRBV2
J: TRBJ2-7
size: NA
CDR3: CASSRDSLIYEQYF
DNA: TGTGCCAGCAGTCGGGACAGCTTAATCTACGAGCAGTACTTC

D: NA
V: TRBV11-1
J: TRBJ2-5
size: NA
CDR3: CASSLVGTPQETQYF
DNA: TGTGCCAGCAGCTTAGTTGGGACACCCCAAGAGACCCAGTACTTC

D: TRBD1
V: TRBV6-4
J: TRBJ1-2
size: NA
CDR3: CASSDSRTGGVYGYTF
DNA: TGTGCCAGCAGTGACTCCCGGACAGGGGGCGTCTATGGCTACACCTTC

D: NA
V: TRBV29-1
J: TRBJ2-3
size: NA
CDR3: CSINRVVTDTQYF
DNA: TGCAGCATCAACAGGGTCGTCACAGATACGCAGTATTTT

D: TRBD1
V: TRBV5-1
J: TRBJ1-2
size: NA
CDR3: CASSLDGTGSVYTF
DNA: TGCGCCAGCAGCTTGGACGGGACAGGGTCAGTCTACACCTTC

D: TRBD1
V: TRBV19
J: TRBJ1-2
size: NA
CDR3: CASSMPDRVNGYTF
DNA: TGTGCCAGTAGTATGCCGGACAGGGTGAATGGCTACACCTTC

D: TRBD1
V: TRBV7-9
J: TRBJ1-4
size: NA
CDR3: CASSLSTGGRFQEKLFF
DNA: TGTGCCAGCAGCCTTTCGACAGGGGGAAGGTTTCAAGAAAAACTGTTTTTT

D: NA
V: TRBV5-1
J: TRBJ1-6
size: NA
CDR3: CASSLGPPGGDSPLHF
DNA: TGCGCCAGCAGCTTGGGTCCCCCGGGGGGCGATTCACCCCTCCACTTT

D: NA
V: TRBV5-4
J: TRBJ1-6
size: NA
CDR3: CASASSRGSPLHF
DNA: TGTGCCAGCGCCAGCAGTCGGGGTTCACCCCTCCACTTT

D: NA
V: TRBV28
J: TRBJ1-4
size: NA
CDR3: CASSFSGGVEDEKLFF
DNA: TGTGCCAGCAGTTTCTCCGGGGGAGTCGAGGATGAAAAACTGTTTTTT

D: NA
V: TRBV6-2/TRBV6-3
J: TRBJ1-5
size: NA
CDR3: CASSLGQYGDQPQHF
DNA: TGTGCCAGCAGTCTCGGACAGTACGGGGATCAGCCCCAGCATTTT

D: TRBD1
V: TRBV18
J: TRBJ1-4
size: NA
CDR3: CASSPAGTGKEKLFF
DNA: TGTGCCAGCTCACCAGCCGGGACAGGGAAGGAAAAACTGTTTTTT

D: TRBD1
V: TRBV9
J: TRBJ2-1
size: NA
CDR3: CASSVTGVSYNEQFF
DNA: TGTGCCAGCAGCGTAACAGGGGTCTCCTACAATGAGCAGTTCTTC

D: NA
V: TRBV4-3
J: TRBJ1-1
size: NA
CDR3: CASSQDRGGKAFF
DNA: TGCGCCAGCAGCCAAGACCGAGGAGGGAAAGCTTTCTTT

D: NA
V: TRBV9
J: TRBJ2-7
size: NA
CDR3: CASSVGGLLQISEQYF
DNA: TGTGCCAGCAGCGTCGGGGGATTACTACAGATTTCCGAGCAGTACTTC

D: TRBD2
V: TRBV7-2
J: TRBJ2-7
size: NA
CDR3: CASSQGLAGAYEQYF
DNA: TGTGCCAGCAGCCAAGGACTAGCGGGGGCTTACGAGCAGTACTTC

D: TRBD1
V: TRBV4-1
J: TRBJ2-7
size: NA
CDR3: CASSQETLGTGPYEQYF
DNA: TGCGCCAGCAGCCAGGAGACCCTTGGGACAGGGCCATACGAGCAGTACTTC

D: TRBD2
V: TRBV2
J: TRBJ2-5
size: NA
CDR3: CASSGRLAGGLRQETQYF
DNA: TGTGCCAGCAGTGGGCGACTAGCGGGGGGGCTTCGCCAAGAGACCCAGTACTTC

D: NA
V: TRBV5-1
J: TRBJ2-7
size: NA
CDR3: CASSFFLLSYEQYF
DNA: TGCGCCAGCAGCTTTTTCCTTCTCTCCTACGAGCAGTACTTC

D: TRBD2
V: TRBV29-1
J: TRBJ2-3
size: NA
CDR3: CSVALGGGGPGTQYF
DNA: TGCAGCGTTGCCCTAGGCGGCGGGGGGCCGGGTACGCAGTATTTT

D: TRBD2
V: TRBV7-8
J: TRBJ2-1
size: NA
CDR3: CASSLASGGAQPEQFF
DNA: TGTGCCAGCAGCTTAGCTAGCGGGGGGGCACAACCTGAGCAGTTCTTC

D: NA
V: TRBV21-1
J: TRBJ1-3
size: many
CDR3: CASSKDFNSGNTIYF
DNA: TGTGCCAGCAGCAAGGACTTCAACTCTGGAAACACCATATATTTT

D: NA
V: TRBV11-2
J: TRBJ1-2
size: NA
CDR3: CASSLKQVFSYGYTF
DNA: TGTGCCAGCAGCTTAAAACAGGTCTTCAGCTATGGCTACACCTTC

D: NA
V: TRBV28
J: TRBJ2-7
size: NA
CDR3: CASSLSGETYEQYF
DNA: TGTGCCAGCAGTTTATCTGGGGAGACCTACGAGCAGTACTTC

D: NA
V: TRBV2
J: TRBJ2-7
size: NA
CDR3: CASSSLAAYEQYF
DNA: TGTGCCAGCAGTTCCCTCGCGGCCTACGAGCAGTACTTC

D: TRBD2
V: TRBV4-3
J: TRBJ2-7
size: NA
CDR3: CASSQGTRGVQQYF
DNA: TGCGCCAGCAGCCAAGGGACTCGGGGGGTGCAGCAGTACTTC

D: NA
V: TRBV7-9
J: TRBJ2-5
size: NA
CDR3: CASSNTGRVETQYF
DNA: TGTGCCAGCAGCAATACGGGCAGGGTAGAGACCCAGTACTTC

D: NA
V: TRBV27
J: TRBJ2-6
size: NA
CDR3: CASSLGAGLSGANVLTF
DNA: TGTGCCAGCAGTTTAGGGGCAGGGCTTTCTGGGGCCAACGTCCTGACTTTC

D: TRBD1
V: TRBV7-2
J: TRBJ1-5
size: NA
CDR3: CASSLGTGGNQPQHF
DNA: TGTGCCAGCAGCTTAGGGACAGGGGGCAATCAGCCCCAGCATTTT

D: TRBD1
V: TRBV9
J: TRBJ1-1
size: NA
CDR3: CASSLTGDATEAFF
DNA: TGTGCCAGCAGCCTGACAGGGGATGCCACTGAAGCTTTCTTT

D: TRBD2
V: TRBV2
J: TRBJ2-2
size: NA
CDR3: CASSRSLAGPNTGELFF
DNA: TGTGCCAGCAGTCGATCACTAGCGGGCCCGAACACCGGGGAGCTGTTTTTT

D: NA
V: TRBV9
J: TRBJ1-2
size: few
CDR3: CASSVGGGSDYGYTF
DNA: TGTGCCAGCAGCGTAGGAGGGGGTTCCGACTATGGCTACACCTTC

D: NA
V: TRBV10-3
J: TRBJ1-1
size: NA
CDR3: CAISVQGNTEAFF
DNA: TGTGCCATCAGCGTTCAGGGGAACACTGAAGCTTTCTTT

D: TRBD1
V: TRBV29-1
J: TRBJ2-1
size: once
CDR3: CSTGLQGAGLEQFF
DNA: TGCAGCACCGGTTTGCAGGGGGCGGGTTTGGAGCAGTTCTTC

D: NA
V: TRBV10-3
J: TRBJ1-1
size: NA
CDR3: CAISEAPKLSITEAFF
DNA: TGTGCCATCAGTGAAGCCCCCAAGCTCTCGATCACTGAAGCTTTCTTT

D: NA
V: TRBV19
J: TRBJ1-2
size: once
CDR3: CASSISRARYGYTF
DNA: TGTGCCAGTAGTATTTCGCGCGCTAGGTATGGCTACACCTTC

D: NA
V: TRBV4-1
J: TRBJ1-4
size: NA
CDR3: CASSPVREKLFF
DNA: TGCGCCAGCAGCCCCGTCAGAGAAAAACTGTTTTTT

D: NA
V: TRBV6-1
J: TRBJ1-6
size: NA
CDR3: CASSELARGGSPLHF
DNA: TGTGCCAGCAGTGAACTGGCCAGGGGCGGTTCACCCCTCCACTTT

D: NA
V: TRBV9
J: TRBJ2-7
size: NA
CDR3: CASSVGQGNYEQYF
DNA: TGTGCCAGCAGCGTAGGTCAGGGAAACTACGAGCAGTACTTC